One sample yielded the 31 T cell receptor beta chains listed below, sequenced in a study of blood T cell repertoires in COVID-19. Profiled with immunoSEQ multiplex PCR; TCRdb holds only in-frame clones, not every one. The repertoire includes some 54,000 clones, 81% of them detected once, and around a quarter sits in the top ten. Sequenced: peripheral blood. The source is a woman of 80 years or more with COVID-19, enrolled during active disease.

The rearrangement uses TRBV27 and TRBJ2-3; D might be TRBD1 (6 bases). Germline lookup yields CDR1 MNHEY and CDR2 SMNVEV (reference sequence). CDR3 length: 15 residues. Trimming removed 5 bases at V and 3 bases at J, with 15 bases between. The CDR3 protein is CASSQAGVWTDTQYF. DNA of the CDR3: TGTGCCAGCAGTCAAGCAGGGGTTTGGACAGATACGCAGTATTTT.

The chain links TRBV4-2 to TRBJ1-5; 7 nucleotides line up with TRBD1. Germline trimming cut 0 bases from V and 4 bases from J; bases unmatched to any gene: 6. Germline CDR1 is LGHNA and CDR2 is YNFKEQ. The CDR3 covers 16 residues. CDR3 sequence reads: CASSQDAGGSNQPQHF. CDR3 coding DNA: TGTGCCAGCAGCCAAGATGCAGGGGGTTCAAATCAGCCCCAGCATTTT.

The chain recombines TRBV25-1 with TRBJ2-1; TRBD2 is a possible D gene (6 bases). The germline CDR1 and CDR2 sequences are MGHDK and SYGVNS. The CDR3 runs 12 residues. V lost 10 bases and J 5 bases, leaving 12 bases between the germline ends. The CDR3, as DNA: TGTGCCACCTCCTGGGGGGACAATGAGCAGTTCTTC. This gives the protein CATSWGDNEQFF.

This rearrangement joins TRBV7-8 to TRBJ2-5; a weak D match, TRBD2 (6 bases). The CDR3 runs to 14 residues. Germline V gene data show CDR1 as SGHVS and CDR2 as FQNEAQ. Trimming pared 0 bases from V and 8 bases from J, leaving 13 bases between. The CDR3 DNA reads as TGTGCCAGCAGCTTAGCTAGCGGAGCACCCACCCAGTACTTC. It translates to CASSLASGAPTQYF.

The chain links TRBV29-1 to TRBJ2-1; a weak D match, TRBD2 (6 bases). This CDR3 spans 11 amino acids. The V gene lost 6 bases and the J gene lost 6 bases, with 9 bases spanning the gap. Per the germline V gene, CDR1 is SQVTM and CDR2 is ANQGSEA. The DNA for the CDR3 is TGCAGCGTCTGGACTACCAATGAGCAGTTCTTC. Encoded protein: CSVWTTNEQFF.

The chain recombines TRBV7-9 with TRBJ1-1; TRBD1 matches 7 bases. CDR3 size: 13 residues. Per germline, CDR1 SEHNR and CDR2 FQNEAQ (reference sequence). With V trimmed by 5 bases and J by 6 bases, 6 bases remained unmatched. For the CDR3, the DNA is TGTGCCAGCAGCCTGACAGGGAAGGCTGAAGCTTTCTTT. This translates into CASSLTGKAEAFF.

The V call is TRBV30, the J call TRBJ2-3; 10 bases map to TRBD1. Per germline, CDR1 GTSNPN and CDR2 SVGIG (reference sequence). This CDR3 is 14 amino acids long. With V trimmed by 3 bases and J by 6 bases, 6 bases remained unmatched. The CDR3 protein is CAWRRQGAWDTQYF. The DNA of the CDR3 is TGTGCCTGGAGACGACAGGGGGCGTGGGATACGCAGTATTTT.

This clone was picked up a small number of times. This sequence joins TRBV5-6 and TRBJ1-3; D unresolved. V lost 4 bases and J 4 bases, leaving 15 bases between the germline ends. Germline values: CDR1 SGHDT, CDR2 YYEEEE. This CDR3 spans 15 amino acids. CDR3 loop: CASSPLTDIGNTIYF. In DNA, the CDR3 is TGTGCCAGCAGCCCCCTGACCGACATAGGAAACACCATATATTTT.

This chain links TRBV15 with TRBJ2-3; D remains unclear. V lost 1 base and J lost 4, with 9 bases in between. The CDR3 has 14 residues. Germline V gene sequence: CDR1 LNHNV, CDR2 YYDKDF (reference sequence). CDR3 nucleotides: TGTGCCACCAGCAGAGCCCCCGGTGCAGATACGCAGTATTTT. Amino acids: CATSRAPGADTQYF. The variable domain in full, with the rest retrieved from reference TRBV15 and TRBJ2-3, is DAMVIQNPRYQVTQFGKPVTLSCSQTLNHNVMYWYQQKSSQAPKLLFHYYDKDFNNEADTPDNFQSRRPNTSFCFLDIRSPGLGDTAMYLCATSRAPGADTQYFGPGTRLTVL.

The J gene is TRBJ1-1, the V gene TRBV9, with 7 bases aligning to TRBD1. CDR1 SGDLS and CDR2 YYNGEE come from the germline V gene. The CDR3 contains 16 residues. V trimming: 4 bases; J trimming: 1 base; junction bases outside the gene matches: 10. CDR3 sequence (DNA): TGTGCCAGCAGCTCAGGCGTGGCAGGGGGGAACACTGAAGCTTTCTTT. Translating gives CASSSGVAGGNTEAFF.

This clone appeared a few times. The chain recombines TRBV30 with TRBJ1-5, with 7 bases identical to TRBD1. CDR1 and CDR2 (germline): GTSNPN, SVGIG (reference sequence). J gave up 5 bases and V 0 bases, and 1 base lay outside the gene matches. This CDR3 has 13 amino acids. CDR3 in amino acids: CAWSVGQHQPQHF. CDR3 nucleotide sequence: TGTGCCTGGAGTGTGGGACAGCATCAGCCCCAGCATTTT. The variable domain in full, with the rest retrieved from reference TRBV30 and TRBJ1-5, is SQTIHQWPATLVQPVGSPLSLECTVEGTSNPNLYWYRQAAGRGLQLLFYSVGIGQISSEVPQNLSASRPQDRQFILSSKKLLLSDSGFYLCAWSVGQHQPQHFGDGTRLSIL.

This chain connects TRBV5-1 to TRBJ2-5; 13 positions agree with TRBD2. The CDR3 sequence is 15 residues long. Germline assignment: CDR1 SGHRS and CDR2 YFSETQ. The ends lost 4 bases at V and 5 bases at J; junction bases unmatched: 5. CDR3 sequence (DNA): TGCGCCAGCAGCCGGACTAGCGGGAGAGGGGAGACCCAGTACTTC. It translates to CASSRTSGRGETQYF.

This clone was seen only a few times. This chain joins TRBV4-1 and TRBJ2-7; TRBD2 might be the D (6 bases). The CDR3 sequence is 15 residues long. Between the trimmed V and J ends, which lost 0 bases and 0 bases, there was a span of 9 bases. Germline CDR1 is MGHRA and CDR2 is YSYEKL. The CDR3 DNA follows: TGCGCCAGCAGCCAAGATGGGCGGGGCTCCTACGAGCAGTACTTC. Protein product: CASSQDGRGSYEQYF.

The chain uses TRBV9 and TRBJ2-3; D is perhaps TRBD2 (6 bases). Deletions cut 0 bases from V and 2 bases from J, with 10 bases between. Germline CDR1 is SGDLS and CDR2 is YYNGEE. CDR3 length: 15 residues. The CDR3 DNA reads as TGTGCCAGCAGCGTAGGAGCGGGTAACACAGATACGCAGTATTTT. Translating it yields CASSVGAGNTDTQYF.

This rearrangement joins TRBV4-1 to TRBJ1-1, with a possible D match to TRBD1 (6 bases). From germline, CDR1 is MGHRA and CDR2 YSYEKL. The V gene lost 5 bases and the J gene lost 0 bases, with 19 bases spanning the gap. The CDR3 totals 17 residues. DNA for the CDR3: TGCGCCAGCAGCTATAGACCTGGGGGCGTGATGAACACTGAAGCTTTCTTT. Translating gives CASSYRPGGVMNTEAFF.

The chain combines TRBV3-1 (or the pseudogene TRBV3-2) with TRBJ2-5; 8 bases match TRBD1. V shed 1 base, J shed 4 bases, and the junction held 5 bases outside the gene matches. This CDR3 contains 15 residues. From germline, CDR1 is LGHDT and CDR2 YNNKEL (reference sequence). The CDR3 DNA reads as TGTGCCAGCAGCCAAGCAGGGGGCAGGTCAGAGACCCAGTACTTC. This encodes CASSQAGGRSETQYF.

The V gene is TRBV7-2, the J gene TRBJ1-3; D gene unclear. CDR3 size: 13 residues. Deletions cut 1 base from V and 3 bases from J, with 4 bases between. Germline CDR1 SGHTA, CDR2 FQGNSA. The CDR3 region is CASSLGGGNTIYF. The CDR3 DNA reads as TGTGCCAGCAGCTTAGGAGGTGGAAACACCATATATTTT.

V usage is TRBV28 and J usage is TRBJ2-3, with a weak D call TRBD2 (6 bases). From germline, CDR1 is MDHEN and CDR2 SYDVKM. V gave up 2 bases and J gave up 8 bases, with 14 bases separating them. The CDR3 totals 14 residues. Here the CDR3 DNA reads TGTGCCAGCAGTTTACAACTGGGGGGTGGTACGCAGTATTTT. It specifies CASSLQLGGGTQYF.

DNA of the CDR3: TGTGCCAGCAGTCTTGGACTATTCTACAATGAGCAGTTCTTC. Translation: CASSLGLFYNEQFF. The chain employs TRBV27 and TRBJ2-1; possibly TRBD2 for D (6 bases). Germline-derived CDR1 and CDR2 are MNHEY and SMNVEV (reference sequence). The length of the CDR3 is 14 residues. Trimming stripped 5 bases from V and 3 bases from J, with 11 bases between.

The chain employs TRBV6-4 and TRBJ2-7; D uncertain. The CDR3 extends over 16 amino acids. V lost 3 bases and J 4 bases, leaving 19 bases between the germline ends. The germline V gene has CDR1 MRHNA and CDR2 SNTAGT. In DNA form, the CDR3 reads TGTGCCAGCAGTGAAACACCGTTTACCCCCATATACGAGCAGTACTTC. Its translation is CASSETPFTPIYEQYF.

The chain combines TRBV6-4 with TRBJ2-1; TRBD2 agrees at 11 bases. Unmatched junction bases numbered 9, after V lost 6 bases and J lost 5 bases. Germline V gene sequence: CDR1 MRHNA, CDR2 SNTAGT. CDR3 length equals 16 residues. The CDR3 here is CASSDLAGGGDNEQFF. As DNA, the CDR3 is TGTGCCAGCAGCGACCTAGCGGGAGGAGGGGACAATGAGCAGTTCTTC.

The genes are TRBV6-5 and TRBJ1-1; 8 nucleotides agree with TRBD1. The germline CDR1 and CDR2 sequences are MNHEY and SVGAGI. The CDR3 has 16 amino acids. V lost 4 bases and J lost 0; bases outside the gene matches: 7. CDR3: CASSSRTGRVNTEAFF. The CDR3 DNA follows: TGTGCCAGCAGTTCCCGGACAGGGCGGGTGAACACTGAAGCTTTCTTT.

J is TRBJ1-2 and V is TRBV20-1; D uncertain. V was trimmed by 0 bases and J by 8 bases, leaving 7 bases between them. Looked up from germline, CDR1 is DFQATT and CDR2 is SNEGSKA (reference sequence). This CDR3 is 11 amino acids long. CDR3 nucleotide sequence: TGCAGTGCTAGAGATCCCCAGGGCTACACCTTC. Its protein product is CSARDPQGYTF.

The chain is built from TRBV2 and TRBJ1-2; D is uncertain. V was pared by 8 bases and J by 8 bases, with 15 bases between. This CDR3 comprises 12 residues. Germline V gene sequence: CDR1 SNHLY, CDR2 FYNNEI. CDR3 nucleotides: TGTGCCAGCCGTGCAGCGGCCTGGGGCTACACCTTC. It yields the protein CASRAAAWGYTF.

This clone has only one observation. This chain uses TRBV9 with TRBJ2-3, with 8 bases matching TRBD2. Trimming removed 0 bases from V and 2 bases from J; junction bases left unmatched: 5. This CDR3 region has 16 residues. The germline gives CDR1 SGDLS, CDR2 YYNGEE. CDR3 bases: TGTGCCAGCAGCGTAGTTGCGGGAGGCCTCACAGATACGCAGTATTTT. Protein product: CASSVVAGGLTDTQYF. Full variable domain (outside the CDR3, taken from reference TRBV9 and TRBJ2-3): DSGVTQTPKHLITATGQRVTLRCSPRSGDLSVYWYQQSLDQGLQFLIQYYNGEERAKGNILERFSAQQFPDLHSELNLSSLELGDSALYFCASSVVAGGLTDTQYFGPGTRLTVL.

The V gene is TRBV6-5, the J gene TRBJ1-2; D perhaps matches TRBD1 (6 bases). The CDR3 covers 12 residues. Germline V gene data show CDR1 as MNHEY and CDR2 as SVGAGI. Trimming cost V 6 bases and J 5 bases, with 10 bases left between them. In nucleotides, the CDR3 is TGTGCCAGCAGCCTCACAGGGTATGGCTACACCTTC. The encoded protein is CASSLTGYGYTF.

The genes are TRBV27 and TRBJ2-2, with 9 bases fitting TRBD1. Germline-derived CDR1 and CDR2 are MNHEY and SMNVEV (reference sequence). The CDR3 is 15 residues long. With V trimmed by 6 bases and J by 1 base, 3 bases remained unmatched. This chain's CDR3 is CASRGTGRNTGELFF. CDR3 coding DNA: TGTGCCAGCAGGGGGACAGGGCGGAACACCGGGGAGCTGTTTTTT.

This sequence joins TRBV2 and TRBJ2-7; 10 nucleotides line up with TRBD1. The CDR3 is made up of 13 amino acids. Trimming removed 10 bases from V and 4 bases from J; junction bases left unmatched: 7. CDR1 is SNHLY, CDR2 FYNNEI, per germline. This CDR3 is CATDRGSVYEQYF. For the CDR3, the DNA is TGTGCCACGGACAGGGGGAGTGTATACGAGCAGTACTTC.

Worth noting for this clone: One end of the junction is discordant with germline, which a read error may explain. J is TRBJ1-2 and V is TRBV7-9, with D unresolved. CDR1 and CDR2 from the germline V gene are SEHNR and FQNEAQ (reference sequence). The length of the CDR3 is 15 residues. The CDR3 sequence: CVSSPPNQLNYGYTF. The CDR3 DNA sequence: TGTGTCAGCAGCCCCCCAAACCAACTGAACTATGGCTACACCTTC. Complete variable domain (other parts from reference TRBV7-9 and TRBJ1-2): DTGVSQNPRHKITKRGQNVTFRCDPISEHNRLYWYRQTLGQGPEFLTYFQNEAQLEKSRLLSDRFSAERPKGSFSTLEIQRTEQGDSAMYLCVSSPPNQLNYGYTFGSGTRLTVV.

This chain connects TRBV7-3 to TRBJ2-1; 7 nucleotides match TRBD2. V was clipped by 6 bases and J by 1 base; unmatched bases: 3. The CDR3 runs 14 residues. The germline V gene encodes CDR1 SGHTA and CDR2 FQGTGA. CDR3 loop: CASSGAGSYNEQFF. The DNA of the CDR3 is TGTGCCAGCAGTGGAGCGGGGTCCTACAATGAGCAGTTCTTC.

V usage is TRBV20-1 and J usage is TRBJ2-1, with D unresolved. Between the trimmed V and J ends, which lost 5 bases and 7 bases, there was a span of 9 bases. In germline, CDR1 is DFQATT, CDR2 SNEGSKA (reference sequence). The CDR3 sequence is 11 residues long. CDR3 in DNA: TGCAGTGCTCGCTATCTAAATGAGCAGTTCTTC. Amino acid sequence: CSARYLNEQFF.